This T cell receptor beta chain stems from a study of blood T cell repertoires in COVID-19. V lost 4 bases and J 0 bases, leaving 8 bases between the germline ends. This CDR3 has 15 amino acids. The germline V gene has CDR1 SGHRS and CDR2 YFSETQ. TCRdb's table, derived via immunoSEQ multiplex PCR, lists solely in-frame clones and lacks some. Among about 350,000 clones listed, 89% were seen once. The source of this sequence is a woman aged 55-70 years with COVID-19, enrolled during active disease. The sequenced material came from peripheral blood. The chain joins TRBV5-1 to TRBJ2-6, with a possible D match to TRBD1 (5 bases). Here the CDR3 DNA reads TGCGCCAGCAGCCAGGGCAGCTCTGGGGCCAACGTCCTGACTTTC. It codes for CASSQGSSGANVLTF. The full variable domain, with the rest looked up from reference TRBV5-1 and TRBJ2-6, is KAGVTQTPRYLIKTRGQQVTLSCSPISGHRSVSWYQQTPGQGLQFLFEYFSETQRNKGNFPGRFSGRQFSNSRSEMNVSTLELGDSALYLCASSQGSSGANVLTFGAGSRLTVL.